These 7 T cell receptor beta chains share one sample of origin, sequenced in a study of OX40 agonist ivuxolimab in advanced cancers. Sequencing was performed with immunoSEQ multiplex PCR; in TCRdb, only in-frame clones are kept and a portion is missing. The sample lists approximately 90,000 clones, around 90% occurring once. This specimen was CD4+ or CD8+ T cells sorted from blood, taken in a trial of the OX40 agonist ivuxolimab. The receptors come from an adult with an advanced solid tumor such as melanoma, head and neck, liver or kidney cancer.

The chain combines TRBV19 with TRBJ1-1, with D tentatively TRBD1 (5 bases). The CDR3 extends over 15 amino acids. Trimming removed 5 bases from V and 1 base from J, with 14 bases in between. CDR1 is LNHDA and CDR2 is SQIVND in the germline V gene (reference sequence). CDR3 in DNA: TGTGCCAGTAGTCAGGGACCAGGTGGGAACACTGAAGCTTTCTTT. Amino acid sequence: CASSQGPGGNTEAFF.

The count of this clone is one. The rearrangement links TRBV6-1 to TRBJ2-5; 12 positions match TRBD2. Germline CDR1 is MNHNS and CDR2 is SASEGT. V was clipped by 7 bases and J by 5 bases; unmatched bases: 5. The CDR3 is 14 amino acids. CDR3 DNA: TGTGCCAGCAACCTAGCGGGAGGGAGGGAGACCCAGTACTTC. Translating gives CASNLAGGRETQYF.

This clone was observed a single time. The CDR3 nucleotides are TGTGCCAGCAGCTTAGCCCCGGCCGGGCGGACATACTCCTACGAGCAGTACTTC. Translated: CASSLAPAGRTYSYEQYF. This sequence joins TRBV7-6 and TRBJ2-7; tentatively, D is TRBD1 (5 bases). Trimming took 0 bases from V and 0 from J, leaving 18 bases between them. Germline V gene sequence: CDR1 SGHVS, CDR2 FNYEAQ. The CDR3 totals 18 residues.

The V gene is TRBV30, the J gene TRBJ1-6, with 7 bases lining up with TRBD1. The CDR3 extends over 16 amino acids. The germline V gene has CDR1 GTSNPN and CDR2 SVGIG (reference sequence). V was clipped by 3 bases and J by 7 bases; unmatched bases: 12. The CDR3, as DNA: TGTGCCTGGAGCCGGACAGGCGGGAGCCAAAATTCACCCCTCCACTTT. Protein product: CAWSRTGGSQNSPLHF.

The chain uses TRBV13 and TRBJ2-7; D possibly corresponds to TRBD2 (6 bases). This CDR3 is 14 amino acids long. Germline V gene data show CDR1 as PRHDT and CDR2 as FYEKMQ (reference sequence). V lost 8 bases and J 0 bases, leaving 14 bases between the germline ends. This CDR3 is CASGLGGISYEQYF. The CDR3 nucleotides read TGTGCCAGCGGACTTGGCGGGATCTCCTACGAGCAGTACTTC.

The chain links TRBV29-1 to TRBJ2-5; D is perhaps TRBD1 (6 bases). V was pared by 5 bases and J by 5 bases, with 12 bases between. CDR1 is SQVTM, CDR2 ANQGSEA, per germline. CDR3 size: 12 residues. CDR3: CSVKGVVETQYF. CDR3 nucleotide sequence: TGCAGCGTTAAGGGGGTCGTGGAGACCCAGTACTTC.

The rearrangement links TRBV7-2 to TRBJ2-4; D possibly matches TRBD1 or TRBD2 (5 bases each). This CDR3 comprises 16 residues. CDR1 and CDR2 (germline): SGHTA, FQGNSA. V was clipped by 0 bases and J by 1 base, with 10 bases between them. CDR3 residues: CASSLAGVAAKNIQYF. CDR3 sequence (DNA): TGTGCCAGCAGCTTAGCGGGGGTGGCGGCCAAAAACATTCAGTACTTC.